The T cell receptor (beta chain) under discussion was sequenced for a study of blood T cell repertoires in COVID-19 (dated by TCRdb to 2018 to 2020). Broadly, across the study: Samples covering the acute and convalescent phases of COVID-19 were provided by collaborators in the United States, Italy and Spain. The prospective study material was composed of cDNA or gDNA derived from T cells, B-cell-depleted T cells, or PBMCs. Subjects who had been exposed to COVID-19, were actively infected with it, or had recovered from it provided the deeply sampled blood TCRbeta repertoires that made up the dataset. A freely available public database, intended as a resource for researchers studying the immune response to SARS-CoV-2, is where the repertoires were released. The samples were drawn from two sources: the first 160 participants of the ongoing ImmuneRACE study, and fewer than 1,500 subjects contributed by 6 global collaborators. Nearly every sample came with metadata listing a de-identified subject ID, COVID-19 status, age in years and sex. Where HLA class I and class II types were available, the types were taken from metadata supplied by the sample provider, not from assay-based typing. Study-level results and caveats: The quantity of clinical and demographic metadata differed by source and by participant and was supplied without curation.

TCRbeta CDR3 regions were amplified from genomic DNA by means of the immunoSEQ Assay, a bias-controlled multiplex PCR. On the study's bioinformatics: The number of nucleated cells in each sample was estimated by amplification of reference gene primers within the assay. Sequence reads were collapsed and filtered to measure the absolute abundance of every unique TCRbeta CDR3 rearrangement. For each sample, productive Simpson clonality was calculated as the square root of Simpson's diversity index over productive rearrangements. TCRdb re-hosts the immuneACCESS table, in-frame sequences only. Its copies lack some clones; in the studies checked, an unresolved V gene accounts for under half of them, and the cause for the rest is not known. V and J calls and clone size are as listed in that table; D and trimming were resolved from the DNA. The sample records 450,000 to 500,000 clones, approximately 85% of which are singletons. The ten largest clones represent roughly 3.2% of the sample.

In the case of this clone: Which antigen it targets is not known. The input lacks base qualities; no much larger clone sits a single base away.

The CDR3 has 15 amino acids, counting the end cysteine and phenylalanine. Just CDR3 DNA is preserved here, 45 bases in frame from base 1. CDR1 and CDR2, per the germline V gene, are SGDLS and YYNGEE. V and J lose 4 bases and 3 bases, and a span of 16 bases separates them. Collaborating institutions collected whole blood in K2EDTA tubes following their own protocols. For TCRbeta analysis, collaborator samples were shipped as frozen whole blood, as isolated PBMCs, or as DNA extracted from either sample type. The V and J segments used are TRBV9 and TRBJ1-1; too little of a D gene remains to name it. The material sequenced was peripheral blood. This TCR derives from a human donor in a cohort sampled during active COVID-19. The bases read TGTGCCAGCAGCACCCGACCGTACCGGGACACTGAAGCTTTCTTT. This yields the protein CASSTRPYRDTEAFF. Supplemented by the reference TRBV9 and TRBJ1-1 proteins around the CDR3, the complete variable domain is DSGVTQTPKHLITATGQRVTLRCSPRSGDLSVYWYQQSLDQGLQFLIQYYNGEERAKGNILERFSAQQFPDLHSELNLSSLELGDSALYFCASSTRPYRDTEAFFGQGTRLTVV.